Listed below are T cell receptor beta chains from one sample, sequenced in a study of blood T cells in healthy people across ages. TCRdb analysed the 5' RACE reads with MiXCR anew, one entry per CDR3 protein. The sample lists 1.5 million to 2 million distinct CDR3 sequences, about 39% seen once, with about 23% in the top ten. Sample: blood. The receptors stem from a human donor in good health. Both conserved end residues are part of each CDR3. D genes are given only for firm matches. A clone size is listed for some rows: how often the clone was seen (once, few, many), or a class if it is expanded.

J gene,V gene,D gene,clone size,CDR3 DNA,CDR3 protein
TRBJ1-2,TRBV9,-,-,TGTGCCAGCAGCGTCCCAGGGCACTACACCTTC,CASSVPGHYTF
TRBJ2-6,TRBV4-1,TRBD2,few,TGCGCCAGCAGCCAAGTGGGACTAGCGGATTTGTCTGGGGCCAACGTCCTGACTTTC,CASSQVGLADLSGANVLTF
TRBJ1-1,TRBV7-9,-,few,TGTGCCAGCAGCCCGGGGATCATGAACACTGAAGCTTTCTTT,CASSPGIMNTEAFF
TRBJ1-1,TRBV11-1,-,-,TGTGCCAGCAGCTTCCCGACCCCGGACACTGAAGCTTTCTTT,CASSFPTPDTEAFF
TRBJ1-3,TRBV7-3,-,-,TGTGCCAGCAGCTTCAGGGGAGGACCGGGAAACACCATATATTTT,CASSFRGGPGNTIYF
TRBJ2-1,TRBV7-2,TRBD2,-,TGTGCCAGCAGCTTATGGGCGGGGGGGCCGAGGAATGAGCAGTTCTTC,CASSLWAGGPRNEQFF
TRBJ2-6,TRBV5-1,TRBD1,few,TGCGCCAGCAGCACCCCGACAGGGTCCGGGGCCAACGTTCTGACTTTC,CASSTPTGSGANVLTF
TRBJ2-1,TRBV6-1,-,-,TGTGCCAGCAGTGAAGCGCGCCCCTTGAGGGTGCAGTTCTTC,CASSEARPLRVQFF
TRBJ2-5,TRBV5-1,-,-,TGCGCCAGCACGGATAACAGGGCCGGGGAGACCCAGTACTTC,CASTDNRAGETQYF
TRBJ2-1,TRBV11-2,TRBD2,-,TGTGCCAGCAGCCTCACCACCCAGGGACTAGCGGGCCTAAGGGCCTACAATGAGCAGTTCTTC,CASSLTTQGLAGLRAYNEQFF
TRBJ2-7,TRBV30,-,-,TGTGCCTGGGGGACTTTGAGGGAGCAGTACTTT,CAWGTLREQYF
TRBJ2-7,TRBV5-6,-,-,TGTGCCAGCAGCACCTACGGACAGGGACTAAACCCCCACGAGCAGTACTTC,CASSTYGQGLNPHEQYF
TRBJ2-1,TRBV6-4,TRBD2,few,TGTGCCAGCAGTGAATTGGGAGGGTATGAGCAGTTCTTC,CASSELGGYEQFF
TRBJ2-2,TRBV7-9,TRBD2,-,TGTGCCGCGACTAGCGGGGGGAACACCGGGGAGCTGTTTTTT,CAATSGGNTGELFF
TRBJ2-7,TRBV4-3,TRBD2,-,TGCGCCAGCAGCCAATATTCGCCGAGGAGCGGGGGTTCTAACGAGCAGTACTTC,CASSQYSPRSGGSNEQYF
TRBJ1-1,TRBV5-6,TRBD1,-,TGTGCCAGCAGCCAAACGACAGGGAGCACTGAAGCTTTCTTT,CASSQTTGSTEAFF
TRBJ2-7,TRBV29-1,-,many,TGCAGCGTCGTGGACCCGGGAGAGCAGTACTTC,CSVVDPGEQYF
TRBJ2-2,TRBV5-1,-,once,TGCGCCAGCAGTTTGGAGGCCAACACCGGGGAGCGGTTTTTT,CASSLEANTGERFF
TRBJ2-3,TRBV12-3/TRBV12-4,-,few,TGTGCCAGCAGCCCTTTCGATACGCAGTATTTT,CASSPFDTQYF
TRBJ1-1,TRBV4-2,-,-,TGTGCCAGCAGCCAAGATCTAGTGTTATACACTGAAGCTTTCTTT,CASSQDLVLYTEAFF
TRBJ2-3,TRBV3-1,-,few,TGTGCCAGCAGCCAAGTTTTAAGGACAGTTAGCACAGATACGCAGTATTTT,CASSQVLRTVSTDTQYF